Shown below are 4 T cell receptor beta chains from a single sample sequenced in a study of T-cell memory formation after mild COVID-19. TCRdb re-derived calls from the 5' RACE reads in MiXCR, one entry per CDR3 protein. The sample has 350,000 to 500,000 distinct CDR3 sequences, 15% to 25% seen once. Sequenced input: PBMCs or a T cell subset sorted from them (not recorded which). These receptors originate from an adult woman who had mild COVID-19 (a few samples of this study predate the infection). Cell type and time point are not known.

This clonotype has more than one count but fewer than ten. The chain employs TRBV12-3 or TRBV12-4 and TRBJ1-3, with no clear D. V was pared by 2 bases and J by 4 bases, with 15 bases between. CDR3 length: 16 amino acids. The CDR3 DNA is TGTGCCAGCAGTTTATCGACGGGTTTCATCGGAAACACCATATATTTT. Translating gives CASSLSTGFIGNTIYF.

CDR3 region: CASSRKTGTGPYGYTF. The CDR3, as DNA: TGTGCCAGTAGTAGGAAAACCGGGACAGGGCCTTATGGCTACACCTTC. This rearrangement joins TRBV19 to TRBJ1-2; TRBD1 agrees at 9 bases. CDR3 length equals 16 residues. Germline V gives CDR1 LNHDA, CDR2 SQIVND (reference sequence). V lost 4 bases, J lost 5 bases, and 11 bases stayed unmatched.

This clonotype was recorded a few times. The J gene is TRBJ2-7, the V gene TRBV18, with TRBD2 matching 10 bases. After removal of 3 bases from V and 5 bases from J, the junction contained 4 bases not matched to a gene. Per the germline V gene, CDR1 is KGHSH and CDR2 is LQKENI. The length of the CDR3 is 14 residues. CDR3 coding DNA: TGTGCCAGCTCACCGACTAGCGGGCTAAACGAGCAGTACTTC. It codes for CASSPTSGLNEQYF.

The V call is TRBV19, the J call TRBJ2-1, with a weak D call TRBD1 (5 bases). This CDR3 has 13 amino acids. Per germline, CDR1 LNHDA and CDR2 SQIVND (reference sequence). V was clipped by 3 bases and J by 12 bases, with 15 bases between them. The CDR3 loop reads CASSMPANRGQFF. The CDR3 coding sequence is TGTGCCAGTAGTATGCCGGCCAATAGGGGGCAGTTCTTC.